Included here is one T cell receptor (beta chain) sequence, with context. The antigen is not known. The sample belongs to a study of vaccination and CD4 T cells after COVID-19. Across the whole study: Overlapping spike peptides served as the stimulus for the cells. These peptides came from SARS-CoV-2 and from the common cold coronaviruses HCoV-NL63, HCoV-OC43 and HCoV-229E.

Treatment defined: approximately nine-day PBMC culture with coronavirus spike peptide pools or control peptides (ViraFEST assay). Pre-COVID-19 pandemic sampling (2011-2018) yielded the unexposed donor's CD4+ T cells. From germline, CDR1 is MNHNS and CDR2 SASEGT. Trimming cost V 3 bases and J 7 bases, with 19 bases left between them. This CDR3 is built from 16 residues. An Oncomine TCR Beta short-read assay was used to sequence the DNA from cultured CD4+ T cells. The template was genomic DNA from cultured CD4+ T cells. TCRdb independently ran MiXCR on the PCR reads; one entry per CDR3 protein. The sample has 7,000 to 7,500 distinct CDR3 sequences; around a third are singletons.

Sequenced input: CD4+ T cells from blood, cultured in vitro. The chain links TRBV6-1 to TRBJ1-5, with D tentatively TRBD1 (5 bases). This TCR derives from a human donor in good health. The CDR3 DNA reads TGTGCCAGCAGTGATCCCCAAGGGCAGGGTGGACAGCCCCAGCATTTT. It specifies CASSDPQGQGGQPQHF.